This T cell receptor beta chain was captured in a study of T cells after yellow fever vaccination. CDR1 and CDR2 from the germline V gene are LGHNA and YSLEER. This CDR3 has 13 amino acids. It was through 5'RACE template switching that TCR cDNA was made, with a universal primer site and UMIs added. Each CDR3 protein gets one entry after TCRdb re-called the 5' RACE reads with MiXCR. The sample lists 340,000 or so distinct CDR3 sequences; roughly an eighth were seen once. Study-level results: Clonotype sharing between CD4 and CD8 compartments was small. Boosting was followed by the reappearance of most primary-vaccination clones (around 96% CD4, more than 70% CD8).

This clonotype was detected a few times. Its antigen remains unknown. Germline is not matched at one junction end, which may reflect a read error. The gene calls are TRBV4-3 and TRBJ2-1; no firm D call. Sample: CD4+ T cells sorted from PBMCs, taken 15 days after the yellow fever booster vaccination. This TCR derives from a man aged 18-30 years who received the YFV17D yellow fever vaccine. The CDR3 nucleotides read TGCGCCAGCAGCCAGGCATCCTTCAATGAGCAGTTCTTC. Its protein is CASSQASFNEQFF.